The text below deals with one T cell receptor beta chain. This clone appeared once. No cognate antigen has been identified for it. Within one base of it there is no much larger clone, and no base qualities were kept. This CDR3 is also generated by other DNA sequences in the sample. One collaborating source in Seattle enrolled patients during active infection and followed them longitudinally through the course of disease. Each collaborating institution followed its own protocols to collect whole blood in K2EDTA tubes. Collaborator samples were shipped for TCRbeta analysis as frozen whole blood, isolated PBMCs, or DNA extracted from either sample type. The sample is drawn from a study of blood T cell repertoires in COVID-19 (dated by TCRdb to the early 2020s). Looking at the study overall: Collaborator samples came from the United States, Italy and Spain and covered acute and convalescent phases of COVID-19. The material from the prospective study consisted of cDNA or gDNA derived from T cells, B-cell-depleted T cells, or PBMCs. The dataset comprised deeply sampled blood TCRbeta repertoires from subjects exposed to, actively infected with, or recovered from COVID-19. The repertoires were made available in a free public database intended to serve as a resource for research on the immune response to SARS-CoV-2. The samples were drawn from two sources: the first 160 participants of the ongoing ImmuneRACE study, and 950 to 1,500 subjects contributed by 6 global collaborators. The sample metadata nearly always contained a de-identified subject ID, COVID-19 status, age in years and sex. Where HLA class I and class II types were available, the types were taken from metadata supplied by the sample provider, not from assay-based typing. Study-level results and caveats: How much clinical and demographic metadata was included differed by source and by participant, and the metadata was provided uncurated.

The CDR3 spans 13 residues, from the cysteine through the phenylalanine. Only the CDR3 DNA stays, 39 bases, in frame from base 1. V is clipped by 2 bases and J by 2 bases, and the sequence between their germline boundaries is 6 bases long. According to the germline V gene (reference sequence), CDR1 reads MNHEY and CDR2 reads SMNVEV. The immunoSEQ Assay, a bias-controlled multiplex PCR, was used to amplify TCRbeta CDR3 regions from genomic DNA. Regarding the original processing steps: Nucleated cell counts per sample were estimated from amplification of reference gene primers within the assay. To quantify the absolute abundance of each unique TCRbeta CDR3 rearrangement, sequence reads were collapsed and filtered. Productive Simpson clonality was computed per sample as the square root of Simpson's diversity index over productive rearrangements. Held by TCRdb, this immuneACCESS table contains in-frame sequences only and omits some clones. Under half of the omission traces to an unresolved V gene where checked; the cause of the rest is unknown. D and trimming were read from the DNA, whereas the V and J calls and clone size are those reported in that table. The sample table records around 310,000 clones; 90% of these occur just once. Of the sample, roughly 1% falls within the top ten clones.

The receptor comes from a woman aged 40 to 55 with COVID-19, enrolled during active disease. The sequencing sample was made of peripheral blood. The chain joins TRBV27 to TRBJ1-2; TRBD1 is a possible D gene, resting on 5 matching bases. In nucleotides, the sequence is TGTGCCAGCAGTTTAGGGGGGAACTATGGCTACACCTTC. It encodes CASSLGGNYGYTF.